The clone carrying this T cell receptor beta chain was seen more than once but under ten times. Germline loops: CDR1 SGHAT, CDR2 FQNNGV. V lost 5 bases and J lost 8; bases outside the gene matches: 6. The CDR3 consists of 13 residues. Sequencing used immunoSEQ multiplex PCR; TCRdb keeps in-frame clones, though not all of them. The repertoire holds 200,000 to 300,000 clones, 75% to 95% seen once, with just over 2.5% in the top ten. The data derive from a study of blood T cell repertoires in COVID-19. Study as a whole: Researchers got acute and convalescent COVID-19 samples from the United States, Italy and Spain. In each case, the material was cDNA or gDNA derived from T cells, B-cell-depleted T cells, or PBMCs.

Seattle patients were enrolled while actively infected and followed longitudinally. Sample: peripheral blood. This chain joins TRBV11-2 and TRBJ2-1; 7 bases are a match to TRBD2. The receptor was derived from a person aged 18 to 30 with COVID-19, enrolled during active disease. The CDR3 loop is CASSRGRADEQFF. In DNA form, the CDR3 reads TGTGCCAGCAGCCGAGGGAGGGCGGATGAGCAGTTCTTC.